This TCR beta chain was recovered during a study of Graves' ophthalmopathy and Graves' hyperthyroidism (dated 2018 in TCRdb). Some background on the complete study: Peripheral blood was collected at initial diagnosis, before any treatment. The study used signatures of the TCR beta repertoire to tell Graves' ophthalmopathy apart from Graves' hyperthyroidism and to predict which patients would progress to ophthalmopathy. In total, 135 blood samples were TCR-sequenced: some 43 ophthalmopathy, roughly 77 hyperthyroidism and approximately 17 hyperthyroidism-to-ophthalmopathy patients. To explore V-J signatures that distinguish ophthalmopathy from hyperthyroidism, a discovery set of about a hundred patients was enrolled, made up of 40 to 45 with ophthalmopathy and 57 with stable hyperthyroidism. The independent validation cohort included approximately 19 hyperthyroidism patients plus 17 patients who later progressed from hyperthyroidism to ophthalmopathy. In over 5 hyperthyroidism patients, the T-cell repertoires found in thyroid tissue were compared with those found in blood. Following sampling, methimazole starting at 30 mg daily was administered to hyperthyroidism patients, and high-dose intravenous methylprednisolone was administered to ophthalmopathy patients. For training and testing, the 100 or so patients in the discovery cohort were randomly divided in a 7:3 ratio.

V drops 1 base and J drops 2 bases, leaving 9 bases in between. The CDR3, from cysteine to phenylalanine, totals 14 residues. The entry retains the CDR3 DNA only, 42 bases that are in frame from base 1. From the germline V gene, CDR1 is SGDLS and CDR2 is YYNGEE. Of note for this clonotype: The antigen it recognizes is unknown. No base qualities exist here, and no much larger clone lies one base off it.

Patients with ophthalmopathy had moderately to severely active disease, with a Clinical Activity Score of 3 or more, a NOSPECS grade of 4 or more, and a disease duration of less than 3 months. Patients were excluded if they had other autoimmune diseases, uncontrolled infections, pregnancy or lactation. Diagnosis was based on clinical symptoms, serum thyroxine, TRAb, thyroid ultrasound and orbital computed tomography. Using Ficoll-Paque density gradient centrifugation, PBMCs were isolated from over 8.5 ml of fresh peripheral blood. Total RNA was extracted with Trizol reagent and quality-checked on an Agilent 2100 Bioanalyzer. TCR beta CDR3 regions were amplified from RNA transcripts for repertoire sequencing. A first-round RT-PCR used HTBI primers with the Qiagen OneStep RT-PCR kit, followed by a second-round multiplex PCR, size selection and purification. Libraries were sequenced paired-end with 100 bp reads on an Illumina HiSeq2000. On the study's bioinformatics: SOAPnuke was used for read processing, and reads with adapters, uncalled bases, a mean Phred below 15, or no exact constant-primer or identifier match were discarded. High-quality paired reads were merged with COPE v1.2.5. Clonotypes were defined as unique nucleotide sequences and were aligned to IMGT TRB V, D and J references using MiTCR v1.1. The analysis was limited to V-J combinations with a frequency above 0.0001, which together covered 98% to 99.2% of repertoires. For each V-J combination, a TCR clonal expansion and chaos score was defined as the ratio of F50 clonal expansion to chaos observed in the TCRdist matrix. Features were reduced by Welch's t-statistics and random forest to over ten V-J combinations, which fed a naive Bayes classifier. Thyroid-blood repertoire similarity was quantified with the Morisita-Horn index. TCRdb's own reprocessing of the public reads used fastp at Q25 and MiXCR and kept productive beta chains. Here each entry gathers all rows of one CDR3 protein and keeps the most common genes and DNA. Here the V and J calls rest on TCRdb's processing, not on the authors' analysis. Within this sample are about 210,000 distinct CDR3 sequences, with 25% to 35% of them counted one time only. The top ten hold approximately 9.6% of the sample.

Beyond this particular receptor, the publication reports: Sample size was not statistically predetermined, and group allocation was not concealed from the investigators. In validation, the model predicted ophthalmopathy progression with more than 55% sensitivity and 72.22% specificity; more than ten predicted patients were CT-confirmed with GO in a median of approximately six months. Ophthalmopathy was separated from stable hyperthyroidism by the 13-signature model with roughly 87% sensitivity and about 81% specificity in cross-validation and with 80%/75% in the test set. Most of the expanded thyroid clonotypes with a frequency above 0.001 were also detected in blood, and it was suggested that the thyroid immune response may be reflected by blood repertoires.

The sequence derives from a man aged 50-59 years with Graves' ophthalmopathy. Donor details come from another sample of the same person, matched by shared clones. The specimen sequenced was peripheral blood. The sequence is built from TRBV9 and TRBJ1-1; the D gene is perhaps TRBD1, from 5 matching bases. The DNA sequence is given as TGTGCCAGCAGCGTAACTGGGGGAAACACTGAAGCTTTCTTT. It translates to CASSVTGGNTEAFF.